Shown below are 16 T cell receptor beta chains from a single sample sequenced in a study of T cells after yellow fever vaccination. MiXCR, applied by TCRdb to the 5' RACE reads, yields one record per CDR3 protein. The table shows under 30,000 distinct CDR3 sequences, with over 4.5% occurring only once. The source was CD8+ T cells sorted from PBMCs, collected 10 days after the yellow fever booster vaccination. These receptors all stem from a man aged 30-40 years who received the YFV17D yellow fever vaccine.

The table lists this clonotype with many counts. The rearrangement joins TRBV27 to TRBJ2-5; TRBD1 matches 11 bases. The germline V gene encodes CDR1 MNHEY and CDR2 SMNVEV (reference sequence). The CDR3 extends over 13 amino acids. V shed 11 bases and J 5 bases; nucleotides not matched to a gene: 7. The DNA of the CDR3 is TGTGCCTCCCGGACAGGGGGCGCGGAGACCCAGTACTTC. This codes for CASRTGGAETQYF.

In regard to this clonotype: This may be a read error, as it is one base from a much larger clone. Since the CDR3 does not end with the conserved phenylalanine or tryptophan, this likely comes from a read error. DNA of the CDR3: TGTGCCAGCAGCTCCGTGGACGCGACCTACAATGAGCAGTTCTAC. The encoded protein is CASSSVDATYNEQFY. The rearrangement joins TRBV7-3 to TRBJ2-1; D not certain. This CDR3 comprises 15 residues. Trimming took off 4 bases at V and 2 bases at J, with 12 bases between the two ends. Germline CDR1 is SGHTA and CDR2 is FQGTGA.

This clonotype was seen many times. The chain carries TRBV19 and TRBJ2-1; unclear D gene. Germline V lookup: CDR1 LNHDA, CDR2 SQIVND (reference sequence). The CDR3 is made up of 15 amino acids. V was trimmed by 2 bases and J by 0 bases, leaving 8 bases between them. CDR3 sequence (DNA): TGTGCCAGTAGTATAAGGCGAAGCTCCTACAATGAGCAGTTCTTC. It is translated as CASSIRRSSYNEQFF.

This clonotype was recorded many times. V gene TRBV3-1 combines with J gene TRBJ2-1, with 8 bases lining up with TRBD2. Per the germline V gene, CDR1 is LGHDT and CDR2 is YNNKEL (reference sequence). The CDR3 is made up of 13 amino acids. After removal of 4 bases from V and 8 bases from J, the junction contained 4 bases not matched to a gene. This CDR3 is CASSLTGGHEQFF. CDR3 nucleotides: TGTGCCAGCAGCCTGACGGGGGGGCATGAGCAGTTCTTC.

This clonotype occurred many times. The rearrangement uses TRBV12-3 or TRBV12-4 and TRBJ2-5, with D perhaps matching TRBD1 (6 bases). V was trimmed by 5 bases and J by 1 base, leaving 8 bases between them. This CDR3 spans 13 amino acids. The CDR3 bases are TGTGCCAGCAGTAGACAGGCCCAAGAGACCCAGTACTTC. This sequence encodes CASSRQAQETQYF.

This clonotype was recorded at least ten times. The V call is TRBV6-2 or TRBV6-3, the J call TRBJ2-3; TRBD2 matches at 11 bases. The ends lost 0 bases at V and 0 bases at J; junction bases unmatched: 14. From germline, CDR1 is MNHEY and CDR2 SVGEGT. The CDR3 is 21 amino acids. The CDR3 reads CASSYSNVGRLAGSSTDTQYF. The CDR3 DNA reads as TGTGCCAGCAGTTACTCGAATGTGGGCCGACTAGCGGGGAGTAGCACAGATACGCAGTATTTT.

The table lists this clonotype with many counts. The V gene is TRBV2, the J gene TRBJ1-1; D is unresolved. This CDR3 has 12 amino acids. With 3 bases removed from V and 2 bases from J, the gap between germline ends came to 4 bases. Germline CDR1 SNHLY, CDR2 FYNNEI. The CDR3 sequence is CASSEGNTEAFF. CDR3 sequence (DNA): TGTGCCAGCAGTGAGGGAAACACTGAAGCTTTCTTT.

This clonotype was counted many times. The chain joins TRBV12-3 or TRBV12-4 to TRBJ2-1; no firm D call. This CDR3 spans 16 amino acids. Deletions cut 3 bases from V and 6 bases from J, with 18 bases between. The DNA for the CDR3 is TGTGCCAGCAGTTTTATGGCGGAGACTCTCCTCAATGAGCAGTTCTTC. Amino acid sequence: CASSFMAETLLNEQFF.

This clonotype occurred many times. The chain uses TRBV12-3 or TRBV12-4 and TRBJ1-3; D unresolved. The CDR3 is 14 amino acids. Between the trimmed V and J ends, which lost 1 base and 1 base, there was a span of 5 bases. CDR3 amino acids: CASSLGGSGNTIYF. Here the CDR3 DNA reads TGTGCCAGCAGTTTAGGGGGATCTGGAAACACCATATATTTT.

This clonotype was observed many times. V and J are TRBV5-8 and TRBJ2-1; 7 positions agree with TRBD1. With V trimmed by 3 bases and J by 8 bases, 11 bases remained unmatched. Per the germline V gene, CDR1 is SGHTS and CDR2 is YDEGEE. This CDR3 region has 15 residues. The CDR3 region is CASSSFGWTGDEQFF. The DNA of the CDR3 is TGTGCCAGCAGCTCCTTCGGGTGGACAGGCGATGAGCAGTTCTTC.

The chain is built from TRBV5-4 and TRBJ2-3, with 14 bases matching TRBD2. The CDR3 sequence is 17 residues long. CDR1 and CDR2 from the germline V gene are SGHNT and YYREEE (reference sequence). Trimming at V came to 0 bases and at J to 2 bases, leaving 2 bases not matched to a gene. This CDR3 reads CASSLGTSGRLTDTQYF. CDR3 nucleotide sequence: TGTGCCAGCAGCTTGGGGACTAGCGGGAGGCTCACAGATACGCAGTATTTT.

This clonotype was recorded at least ten times. The chain has TRBV29-1 and TRBJ2-5; D may be TRBD1 (5 bases). The CDR3 extends over 12 amino acids. V lost 3 bases to trimming and J lost 5 bases, with 10 bases between them. Germline CDR1 SQVTM, CDR2 ANQGSEA. This chain's CDR3 is CSVDVGVETQYF. The CDR3 DNA follows: TGCAGCGTTGATGTAGGGGTGGAGACCCAGTACTTC. The variable domain in full, completed from reference TRBV29-1 and TRBJ2-5, reads SAVISQKPSRDICQRGTSLTIQCQVDSQVTMMFWYRQQPGQSLTLIATANQGSEATYESGFVIDKFPISRPNLTFSTLTVSNMSPEDSSIYLCSVDVGVETQYFGPGTRLLVL.

This clonotype was observed many times. This CDR3 is CASSLSLGLSEQYF. In nucleotides, the CDR3 is TGTGCCAGCAGTTTATCGTTGGGTCTGAGCGAGCAGTACTTC. The gene calls are TRBV27 and TRBJ2-7, with no clear D. Germline V gene lookup returns CDR1 MNHEY and CDR2 SMNVEV (reference sequence). The CDR3 contains 14 residues. Trimming cost V 0 bases and J 6 bases, with 12 bases left between them.

This clonotype has more than one count but fewer than ten. The chain couples TRBV29-1 to TRBJ2-2; possibly TRBD1 for D (6 bases). The CDR3 contains 14 residues. Trimming removed 5 bases at V and 6 bases at J, with 16 bases between. Germline lookup yields CDR1 SQVTM and CDR2 ANQGSEA. CDR3 region: CSVFTGKRAGELFF. Here the CDR3 DNA reads TGCAGCGTTTTCACAGGGAAGAGGGCCGGGGAGCTGTTTTTT.

In its sample, this clonotype was seen many times. The chain joins TRBV18 to TRBJ1-2; D is uncertain. With 3 bases removed from V and 4 bases from J, the gap between germline ends came to 6 bases. Germline values: CDR1 KGHSH, CDR2 LQKENI. The CDR3 is 12 amino acids. In nucleotides, the CDR3 is TGTGCCAGCTCACCGGACGGCTATGGCTACACCTTC. This translates into CASSPDGYGYTF.

By proportion, this clonotype is medium-sized. The chain carries TRBV7-9 and TRBJ2-7; D possibly corresponds to TRBD1 (5 bases). The CDR3 is made up of 14 amino acids. Germline V CDR1 and CDR2: SEHNR, FQNEAQ (reference sequence). Trimming took 1 base from V and 2 from J, leaving 9 bases between them. The CDR3 loop reads CASSLVQGTYEQYF. The CDR3 bases are TGTGCCAGCAGCTTAGTTCAGGGAACCTACGAGCAGTACTTC. Complete variable domain (other parts from reference TRBV7-9 and TRBJ2-7): DTGVSQNPRHKITKRGQNVTFRCDPISEHNRLYWYRQTLGQGPEFLTYFQNEAQLEKSRLLSDRFSAERPKGSFSTLEIQRTEQGDSAMYLCASSLVQGTYEQYFGPGTRLTVT.